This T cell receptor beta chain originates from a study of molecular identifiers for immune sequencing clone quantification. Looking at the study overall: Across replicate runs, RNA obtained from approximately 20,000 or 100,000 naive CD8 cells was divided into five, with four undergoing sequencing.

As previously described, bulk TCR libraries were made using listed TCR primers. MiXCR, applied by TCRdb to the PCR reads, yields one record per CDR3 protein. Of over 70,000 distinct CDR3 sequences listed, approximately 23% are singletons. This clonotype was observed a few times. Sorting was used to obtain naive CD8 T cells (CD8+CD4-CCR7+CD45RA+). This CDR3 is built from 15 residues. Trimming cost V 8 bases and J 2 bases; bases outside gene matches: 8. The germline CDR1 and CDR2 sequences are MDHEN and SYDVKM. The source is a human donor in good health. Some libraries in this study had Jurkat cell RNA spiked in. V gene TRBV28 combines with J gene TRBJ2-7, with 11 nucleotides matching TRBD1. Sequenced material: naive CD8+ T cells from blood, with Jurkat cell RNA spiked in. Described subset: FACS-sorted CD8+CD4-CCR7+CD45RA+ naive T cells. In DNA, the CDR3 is TGTGCCAGCCGCCCAAGGACAGGGGGCGCCTACGAGCAGTACTTC. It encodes CASRPRTGGAYEQYF.